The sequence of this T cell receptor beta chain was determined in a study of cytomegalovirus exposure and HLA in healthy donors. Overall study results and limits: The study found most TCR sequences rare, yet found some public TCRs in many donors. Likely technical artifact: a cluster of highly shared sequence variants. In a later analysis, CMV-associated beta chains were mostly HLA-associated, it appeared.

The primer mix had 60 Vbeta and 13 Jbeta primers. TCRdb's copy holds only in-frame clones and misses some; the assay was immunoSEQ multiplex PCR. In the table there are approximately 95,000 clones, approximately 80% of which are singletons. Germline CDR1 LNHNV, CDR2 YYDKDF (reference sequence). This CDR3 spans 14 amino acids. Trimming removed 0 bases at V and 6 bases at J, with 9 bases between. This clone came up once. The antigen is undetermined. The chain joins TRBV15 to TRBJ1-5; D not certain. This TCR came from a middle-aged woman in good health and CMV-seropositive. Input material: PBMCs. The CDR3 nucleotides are TGTGCCACCAGCAGAGAGGTCAGCGGTCAGCCCCAGCATTTT. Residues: CATSREVSGQPQHF. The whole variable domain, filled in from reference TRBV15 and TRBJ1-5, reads DAMVIQNPRYQVTQFGKPVTLSCSQTLNHNVMYWYQQKSSQAPKLLFHYYDKDFNNEADTPDNFQSRRPNTSFCFLDIRSPGLGDTAMYLCATSREVSGQPQHFGDGTRLSIL.